This entry is about one T cell receptor (beta chain). The antigen is unknown. This record comes from a study of T cells expressing NK-cell markers. In the study overall: Of eight sequenced donors, seven were HCMV-seropositive and one HCMV-seronegative. General study points: Roughly six donors showed dominant NKG2C+ clonotypes comprising roughly 1.0-7.5% of their CD8+ T cells. Also leading the CD3+CD56-NKG2C+ fraction in a handful of donors were these clonotypes.

As the method of synthesis, 5'RACE template switching with UMIs yielded TCR beta cDNA. TCRdb re-called the 5' RACE reads and gives one entry per CDR3 protein, without DNA. In all, the sample yields about 260,000 distinct CDR3 sequences. This CDR3 is built from 15 residues. Per the germline V gene, CDR1 is SGHTA and CDR2 is FQGNSA. The sequencing sample was made of blood T cells: a sorted CD56 or NKG2C T cell subset, CD4+ or CD8+ T cells, or bulk PBMC T cells (not recorded which). The sequence was collected from a woman between 18 and 69 years old in good health. The V call is TRBV7-2, the J call TRBJ2-1; the D call from TCRdb, TRBD1, cannot be confirmed without DNA. CDR3 protein: CASSLAGQGYNEQFF.